Sequencing of this T cell receptor (beta chain) was carried out in a study of lymphopenia after photon versus proton radiotherapy. Profiled with immunoSEQ multiplex PCR; TCRdb holds only in-frame clones, not every one. The data hold about 70,000 clones, with roughly 92% observed a single time. Findings of the study overall: Only patients who died were analyzed for survival; proton advantage is unproven. Proton therapy kept repertoires fairly stable, unlike photons, which gained effector/memory cells. A bigger post-nadir fall in TCR diversity correlated inversely with survival time in deceased patients.

The V and J ends lost 4 bases and 1 base, in that order; junction bases with no gene match: 4. The CDR3 has 15 residues. Germline V gene data show CDR1 as ENHRY and CDR2 as SYGVKD. As for this clone: Its antigen is not identified.

The gene calls are TRBV10-3 and TRBJ1-1, with TRBD1 matching over 9 bases. The starting material was peripheral blood, obtained from a patient treated with photon-based radiotherapy. The receptor was isolated from a woman aged 40-49 years with cholangiocarcinoma. Here the CDR3 reads CAISAAGQGNTEAFF. The CDR3 DNA reads TGTGCCATCAGTGCCGCGGGACAGGGGAACACTGAAGCTTTCTTT.